Only one count was recorded for the clone carrying this T cell receptor (beta chain). Trimming left V 4 bases short and J 3 bases short, with 13 bases between. Per germline, CDR1 SGHAT and CDR2 FQNNGV. The CDR3 runs to 14 residues. This entry belongs to a study of blood T cell repertoires in COVID-19. Authors' data handling: Quantification of nucleated cells was approximated via reference gene primer amplification. The assay was immunoSEQ multiplex PCR, and TCRdb's table has in-frame clones only and misses some. That table gives V, J and clone size, and the DNA gave D and trimming. The sample carries more than 75,000 clones, about 83% recorded once.

Material for sequencing was peripheral blood. The chain carries TRBV11-2 and TRBJ2-7; perhaps TRBD1 as D (5 bases). The TCR originated in a man aged 25 to 45 with acute or convalescent COVID-19. The DNA for the CDR3 is TGTGCCAGCAGCTCTCTCCAGCAGGGCTACGAGCAGTACTTC. Encoded protein: CASSSLQQGYEQYF.